This TCR beta chain was sequenced during a study of blood T cell repertoires in COVID-19. About the research overall: COVID-19 samples collected from the United States, Italy and Spain covered acute and convalescent phases. PBMCs, B-cell-depleted T cells, or T cells provided the cDNA or gDNA that made up the material.

Per the study methods: Estimated nucleated cell counts came from reference gene primer amplification. This table comes from immunoSEQ multiplex PCR, and its TCRdb copy is limited to in-frame clones, with some not included. The V and J calls and clone size were taken over from that table, and D and trimming were inferred from the DNA. The data hold about 140,000 clones, with 84% observed a single time. The CDR3 runs 13 residues. The trim removed 6 bases at V and 3 bases at J, leaving 5 bases unmatched. Germline lookup yields CDR1 SGHVS and CDR2 FQNEAQ. The sequencing input was peripheral blood. This clonotype was sampled from a man aged 55 to 70 with active or convalescent COVID-19. This chain uses TRBV7-8 with TRBJ2-7, with TRBD2 matching over 7 bases. CDR3 DNA: TGTGCCAGCAGTCTGGGGAGGGACTACGAGCAGTACGTC. This encodes CASSLGRDYEQYV.